This T cell receptor beta chain was captured by sequencing in a study of T cells in localized non-small cell lung cancer. This clone was counted once. Profiling relied on immunoSEQ multiplex PCR, and the TCRdb table lists in-frame clones only, not all of them. In the table there are tens of thousands of clones, 85% to 90% of which are singletons. Material: peripheral blood, obtained before any cancer treatment. The clonotype originates from a woman aged 35-75 years with stage I lung adenocarcinoma.

The CDR3 here is CASSQDPTSGVPYEQYF. The CDR3 nucleotides read TGCGCCAGCAGCCAAGACCCAACTAGCGGGGTCCCCTACGAGCAGTACTTC. V usage is TRBV4-3 and J usage is TRBJ2-7; 10 bases align to TRBD2. This CDR3 has 17 residues. The ends lost 0 bases at V and 2 bases at J; junction bases unmatched: 7. Germline CDR1 is LGHNA and CDR2 is YSLEER.